This is a list of T cell receptor beta chains from one sample in a study of T cell repertoires in cytomegalovirus infection. TCRdb reanalysed the reads using MiXCR and keeps one entry per CDR3 protein. Of under 100,000 distinct CDR3 sequences listed, around 3.4% were seen once; the top ten hold 3.5% to 5%. Sequenced sample: PBMCs. The receptor source for this set is a human donor in good health (CMV status not recorded). Some clones in this sample may be carry-over from other donors' samples. The CDR3 runs from the conserved cysteine through the conserved F or W. A D gene is named only where the DNA matches it firmly. The listing skips clone size in some rows; elsewhere it reads once, few, many or a size class.

j_gene | abundance | d_gene | v_gene | CDR3nt | CDR3aa
TRBJ1-5 | many | NA | TRBV7-8 | TGTGCCAGCAGCTTATTAGACGGCAATCAGCCCCAGCATTTT | CASSLLDGNQPQHF
TRBJ1-1 | many | TRBD1 | TRBV19 | TGTGCCAGTAGTCGCCGGACAGGCATGAACACTGAAGCTTTCTTT | CASSRRTGMNTEAFF
TRBJ2-3 | many | NA | TRBV20-1 | TGCAGTGCTAGAGCTGCTGTAGATACGCAGTATTTT | CSARAAVDTQYF
TRBJ2-1 | many | NA | TRBV30 | TGTGCCTGGAGTGGCCACAATGAGCAGTTCTTC | CAWSGHNEQFF
TRBJ1-2 | NA | NA | TRBV5-4 | TGTGCCAGCAGCTTGGTGACAGAAAACTATGGCTACACCTTC | CASSLVTENYGYTF
TRBJ1-4 | many | TRBD1 | TRBV12-3/TRBV12-4 | TGTGCCAGCAGTCTATCGGGACAGGGGTTGGTGCTGTTTTTT | CASSLSGQGLVLFF
TRBJ2-7 | many | NA | TRBV4-3 | TGCGCCAGCAGCCTCTCGCAGGGGAAGTTGTACGAGCAGTACTTC | CASSLSQGKLYEQYF
TRBJ2-5 | many | TRBD1 | TRBV5-1 | TGCGCCAGCACCACAGGGGGCCTTAGTAAAGAGACCCAGTACTTC | CASTTGGLSKETQYF
TRBJ1-1 | many | NA | TRBV12-3/TRBV12-4 | TGTGCCAGCAGTTTAGTACAGGGAATATCTGAAGCTTTCTTT | CASSLVQGISEAFF
TRBJ1-2 | many | NA | TRBV7-2 | TGTGCCAGCAGCTTAGACACTCACTATGGCTACACCTTC | CASSLDTHYGYTF
TRBJ2-7 | many | TRBD2 | TRBV12-3/TRBV12-4 | TGTGCCAGCAGTTTCGGCGGGGGGCTATACGAGCAGTACTTC | CASSFGGGLYEQYF
TRBJ2-7 | many | NA | TRBV28 | TGTGCCAGCAGTCTATTATGGGTGCCGAGCTCCTACGAGCAGTACTTC | CASSLLWVPSSYEQYF
TRBJ1-4 | many | TRBD1 | TRBV4-2 | TGTGCCAGCAGCCAAACGCTTCCGGGACAGCCGAATGAAAAACTGTTTTTT | CASSQTLPGQPNEKLFF
TRBJ1-3 | many | NA | TRBV7-8 | TGTGCCAGCAGCGCCAAGGACCGAACTGGAAACACCATATATTTT | CASSAKDRTGNTIYF
TRBJ2-3 | many | TRBD1 | TRBV12-3/TRBV12-4 | TGTGCCAGCAGTTCAGGACAGGCCACGTATACGCAGTATTTT | CASSSGQATYTQYF
TRBJ1-1 | many | NA | TRBV4-2 | TGTGCCAGCAGCCTGCGAACAGGTGACACTGAAGCTTTCTTT | CASSLRTGDTEAFF
TRBJ2-7 | many | TRBD1 | TRBV28 | TGTGCCAGCAGCCTCCCGGGACAGGGGGCGGGAGAGCAGTACTTC | CASSLPGQGAGEQYF
TRBJ1-6 | medium-sized | NA | TRBV7-6 | TGTGCCAGCAGCCCAGACAGTGCTTCACCCCTCCACTTT | CASSPDSASPLHF
TRBJ2-3 | many | TRBD2 | TRBV7-2 | TGTGCCAGCAGCTTACGGACTAGCGAAGATACGCAGTATTTT | CASSLRTSEDTQYF
TRBJ1-2 | many | NA | TRBV28 | TGTGCCAGCAGCTCCAGTGGGCTGTCGAACTATGGCTACACCTTC | CASSSSGLSNYGYTF
TRBJ2-1 | many | NA | TRBV5-6 | TGTGCCAGCAGCTTGGCGATGGCGAGTTGGGAGCAGTTCTTC | CASSLAMASWEQFF
TRBJ1-5 | many | NA | TRBV27 | TGTGCCAGCAGTTTATATGGGGACACGGGCAATCAGCCCCAGCATTTT | CASSLYGDTGNQPQHF
TRBJ2-5 | NA | NA | TRBV27 | TGTGCCAGCAGAGTCGGGCGGACAGAGACCCAGTACTTC | CASRVGRTETQYF
TRBJ2-3 | medium-sized | TRBD2 | TRBV7-9 | TGTGCCAGCAGCTTAGGAACTAGCGGGGGGGCAGATACGCAGTATTTT | CASSLGTSGGADTQYF
TRBJ2-3 | many | TRBD2 | TRBV15 | TGTGCCACCAGCAGAGTTAGCGGGGGGCTCACAGATACGCAGTATTTT | CATSRVSGGLTDTQYF
TRBJ1-5 | many | NA | TRBV7-8 | TGTGCCAGCAGCTTAGCGTTCACGGTTAGCAATCAGCCCCAGCATTTT | CASSLAFTVSNQPQHF
TRBJ1-1 | many | NA | TRBV18 | TGTGCCAGCTCACCAACGACTCTAGGACTCCCGAACACTGAAGCTTTCTTT | CASSPTTLGLPNTEAFF
TRBJ1-2 | many | NA | TRBV12-3/TRBV12-4 | TGTGCCAGCAGTTTGGGTCGCCAAGGTTACACCTTC | CASSLGRQGYTF
TRBJ1-1 | many | NA | TRBV29-1 | TGCAGCGTTAAGATGATCCTTTTGGACACTGAAGCTTTCTTT | CSVKMILLDTEAFF
TRBJ2-5 | many | TRBD2 | TRBV7-2 | TGTGCCAGCAGCTTAAACGGGGGGGAGACCCAGTACTTC | CASSLNGGETQYF
TRBJ1-1 | many | NA | TRBV5-1 | TGCGCCAGCAGCGACGGTTCCGTAGGGTACGACACTGAAGCTTTCTTT | CASSDGSVGYDTEAFF
TRBJ1-1 | many | NA | TRBV20-1 | TGCAGTGCCCCCCGGACGGGCTTT | CSAPRTGF
TRBJ2-7 | many | TRBD1 | TRBV20-1 | TGCAGTGCTAGAGATTCTCTAAGGGGGCAAACCTACGAGCAGTACTTC | CSARDSLRGQTYEQYF
TRBJ2-2 | many | NA | TRBV29-1 | TGCAGCGTTGAGATATGGGGTGCCGGGGAGCTGTTTTTT | CSVEIWGAGELFF
TRBJ1-6 | many | NA | TRBV6-1 | TGTGCCAGCACCCCATGGTCTGCCTCCAATTCACCCCTCCACTTT | CASTPWSASNSPLHF
TRBJ1-5 | many | NA | TRBV7-8 | TGTGCCAGCAGCCCAAACAGTCTTAATCAGCCCCAGCATTTT | CASSPNSLNQPQHF
TRBJ1-1 | many | NA | TRBV3-1 | TGTGCCAGCAGCCAACGACAGATAAACACTGAAGCTTTCTTT | CASSQRQINTEAFF
TRBJ2-5 | many | TRBD1 | TRBV27 | TGTGCCAGCAGTCTACTCGGGACAGACCAAGAGACCCAGTACTTC | CASSLLGTDQETQYF
TRBJ1-6 | many | NA | TRBV12-3/TRBV12-4 | TGTGCCAGCAGTTTACAACTGAGGCCCCTCCACTTT | CASSLQLRPLHF
TRBJ1-1 | many | NA | TRBV7-2 | TGTGCCAGCAGTCCACCGAACACTGAAGCTTTCTTT | CASSPPNTEAFF